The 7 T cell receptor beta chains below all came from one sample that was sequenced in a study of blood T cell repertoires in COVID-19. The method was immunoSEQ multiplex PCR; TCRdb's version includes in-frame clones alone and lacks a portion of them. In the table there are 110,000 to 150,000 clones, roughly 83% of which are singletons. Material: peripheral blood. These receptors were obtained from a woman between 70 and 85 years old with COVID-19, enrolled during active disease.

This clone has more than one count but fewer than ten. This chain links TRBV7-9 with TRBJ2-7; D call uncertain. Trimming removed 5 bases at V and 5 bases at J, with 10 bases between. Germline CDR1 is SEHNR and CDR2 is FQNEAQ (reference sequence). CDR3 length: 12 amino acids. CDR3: CASSLSVNEQYF. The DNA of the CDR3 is TGTGCCAGCAGCCTATCGGTGAACGAGCAGTACTTC.

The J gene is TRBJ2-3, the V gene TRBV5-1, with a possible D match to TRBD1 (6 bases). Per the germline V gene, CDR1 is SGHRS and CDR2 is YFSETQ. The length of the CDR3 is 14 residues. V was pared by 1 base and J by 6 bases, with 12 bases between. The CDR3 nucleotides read TGCGCCAGCAGCTTGTCATACACAGGGGATACGCAGTATTTT. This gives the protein CASSLSYTGDTQYF.

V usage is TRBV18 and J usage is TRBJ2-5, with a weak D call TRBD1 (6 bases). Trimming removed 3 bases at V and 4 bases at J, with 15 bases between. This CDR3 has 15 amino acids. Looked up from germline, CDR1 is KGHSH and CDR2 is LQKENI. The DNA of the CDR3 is TGTGCCAGCTCACCCCCTAACAGGGAAACAGAGACCCAGTACTTC. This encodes CASSPPNRETETQYF.

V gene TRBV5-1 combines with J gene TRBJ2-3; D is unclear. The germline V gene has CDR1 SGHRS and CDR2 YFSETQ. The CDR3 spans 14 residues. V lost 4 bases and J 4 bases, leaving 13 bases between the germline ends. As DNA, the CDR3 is TGCGCCAGCAGCACATCCTTTAATTCAGATACGCAGTATTTT. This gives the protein CASSTSFNSDTQYF.

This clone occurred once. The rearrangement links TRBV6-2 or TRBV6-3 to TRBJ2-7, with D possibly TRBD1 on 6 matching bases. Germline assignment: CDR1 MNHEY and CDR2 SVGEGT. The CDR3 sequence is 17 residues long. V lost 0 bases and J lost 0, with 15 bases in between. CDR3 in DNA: TGTGCCAGCAGTTACTCCCCGTACCGGACAGTCTCCTACGAGCAGTACTTC. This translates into CASSYSPYRTVSYEQYF.

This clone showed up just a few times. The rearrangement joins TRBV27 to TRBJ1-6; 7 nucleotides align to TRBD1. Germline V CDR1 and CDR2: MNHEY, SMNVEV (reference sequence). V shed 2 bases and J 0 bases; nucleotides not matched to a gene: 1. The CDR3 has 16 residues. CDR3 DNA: TGTGCCAGCAGTTTAGGGGACAGCTCCTATAATTCACCCCTCCACTTT. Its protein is CASSLGDSSYNSPLHF.

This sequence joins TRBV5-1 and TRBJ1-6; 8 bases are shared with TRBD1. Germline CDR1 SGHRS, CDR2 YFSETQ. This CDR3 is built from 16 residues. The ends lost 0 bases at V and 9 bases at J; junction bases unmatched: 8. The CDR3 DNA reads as TGCGCCAGCAGCTTGGGTGCGACAGGGGCGGGTTCACCCCTCCACTTT. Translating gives CASSLGATGAGSPLHF. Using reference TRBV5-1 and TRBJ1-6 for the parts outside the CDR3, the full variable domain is KAGVTQTPRYLIKTRGQQVTLSCSPISGHRSVSWYQQTPGQGLQFLFEYFSETQRNKGNFPGRFSGRQFSNSRSEMNVSTLELGDSALYLCASSLGATGAGSPLHFGNGTRLTVT.